The 4 T cell receptor beta chains below come from one sample, sequenced in a study of blood T cell repertoires in COVID-19. The repertoire was sequenced with immunoSEQ multiplex PCR; TCRdb's copy has only in-frame clones and lacks some. Counted here are some 140,000 clones, roughly 78% occurring once; the ten biggest clones make up approximately 3.6%. Sequenced: peripheral blood. These TCRs come from a man aged 55 to 70 with acute or convalescent COVID-19.

As regards this clone: The same CDR3 is also encoded by other DNA sequences in this sample. The chain joins TRBV12-3 or TRBV12-4 to TRBJ1-1, with TRBD1 matching 7 bases. The CDR3 contains 13 residues. The V segment lost 6 bases and the J segment 5 bases; nucleotides outside the gene matches: 6. The CDR3 sequence: CASSLQGNTEAFF. CDR3 DNA: TGTGCCAGCAGCTTACAGGGGAATACTGAAGCTTTCTTT.

The chain combines TRBV28 with TRBJ1-5; D not resolved. Trimming shortened V by 4 bases and J by 9 bases, and 16 bases separated the two germline ends. The CDR3 contains 14 residues. Germline CDR1 reads MDHEN; CDR2 reads SYDVKM. CDR3 amino acids: CASSSPNRGAPQHF. In DNA, the CDR3 is TGTGCCAGCAGTTCCCCAAACCGCGGAGCGCCCCAGCATTTT.

This clone was picked up a small number of times. The chain carries TRBV5-6 and TRBJ2-5; TRBD1 is a possible D gene (6 bases). Trimming shortened V by 0 bases and J by 3 bases, and 6 bases separated the two germline ends. The V gene's germline CDR1 is SGHDT and CDR2 YYEEEE. The CDR3 contains 13 residues. The CDR3 coding sequence is TGTGCCAGCAGCTTGGGACAGGAAGAGACCCAGTACTTC. This sequence encodes CASSLGQEETQYF.

This rearrangement joins TRBV6-5 to TRBJ1-4; D gene uncertain. The CDR3 has 10 residues. V dropped 11 bases and J dropped 8 bases, with 9 bases sitting between them. Germline V gene data show CDR1 as MNHEY and CDR2 as SVGAGI. In DNA form, the CDR3 reads TGTGCCCGCGAGCCCGAAAAACTGTTTTTT. Translated, it gives CAREPEKLFF.